This T cell receptor (beta chain) was recorded in a study of blood T cell repertoires in COVID-19. The wider study: From T cells, B-cell-depleted T cells, or PBMCs came the material, which was cDNA or gDNA.

A Seattle source enrolled patients during active infection and followed them longitudinally. TCRdb's copy holds only in-frame clones and misses some; the assay was immunoSEQ multiplex PCR. The table shows approximately 340,000 clones, with roughly 90% occurring only once. The V gene lost 0 bases and the J gene lost 5 bases, with 7 bases spanning the gap. CDR3 length: 13 amino acids. Per the germline V gene, CDR1 is KGHSH and CDR2 is LQKENI. This clonotype was sampled from a man aged 25 to 40 with COVID-19, enrolled during active disease. The sample was peripheral blood. This chain uses TRBV18 with TRBJ1-2, with D possibly being TRBD1 (5 bases). The CDR3 bases are TGTGCCAGCTCACCACCGGGGGGGTATGGCTACACCTTC. Translation: CASSPPGGYGYTF. The variable domain in full, with the rest retrieved from reference TRBV18 and TRBJ1-2, is NAGVMQNPRHLVRRRGQEARLRCSPMKGHSHVYWYRQLPEEGLKFMVYLQKENIIDESGMPKERFSAEFPKEGPSILRIQQVVRGDSAAYFCASSPPGGYGYTFGSGTRLTVV.